The 10 T cell receptor beta chains given below trace back to one sample, sequenced in a study of cytomegalovirus exposure and HLA in healthy donors. PCR amplification relied on 60 Vbeta primers (plus 13 Jbeta primers). Here immunoSEQ multiplex PCR was the method, and the copy in TCRdb shows in-frame clones only, minus some. The table has approximately 54,000 clones, approximately 86% seen once. The sequenced sample was PBMCs. These receptors were taken from a young woman in good health and CMV-seronegative.

This chain uses TRBV9 with TRBJ1-3; D is perhaps TRBD1 (6 bases). Germline V CDR1 and CDR2: SGDLS, YYNGEE. This CDR3 region has 15 residues. The V end lost 3 bases, the J end lost 1 base, and 11 bases lay between the germline ends. The chain's CDR3 is CASSAQGLSGNTIYF. For the CDR3, the DNA is TGTGCCAGCAGCGCCCAGGGGCTATCTGGAAACACCATATATTTT. Drawing the rest from reference TRBV9 and TRBJ1-3, the complete variable domain is DSGVTQTPKHLITATGQRVTLRCSPRSGDLSVYWYQQSLDQGLQFLIQYYNGEERAKGNILERFSAQQFPDLHSELNLSSLELGDSALYFCASSAQGLSGNTIYFGEGSWLTVV.

This clone was seen a few times. This chain links TRBV27 with TRBJ2-1, with a tentative D call TRBD1 (6 bases). Looked up from germline, CDR1 is MNHEY and CDR2 is SMNVEV (reference sequence). V was shortened by 5 bases and J by 6 bases, with 14 bases between the two germline ends. The CDR3 runs to 14 residues. The CDR3 DNA sequence: TGTGCCAGCAGTCTTAGGACAGATGGCAATGAGCAGTTCTTC. Its protein is CASSLRTDGNEQFF.

The chain joins TRBV7-9 to TRBJ2-3; 8 bases align to TRBD2. CDR3 length: 19 amino acids. Per the germline V gene, CDR1 is SEHNR and CDR2 is FQNEAQ (reference sequence). V lost 2 bases to trimming and J lost 1 base; unmatched junction nucleotides: 14. CDR3 bases: TGTGCCAGCAGCTTAATAATTACTAGCGGAGGTGGGGGCACAGATACGCAGTATTTT. Amino acid sequence: CASSLIITSGGGGTDTQYF. Full variable domain (outside the CDR3, taken from reference TRBV7-9 and TRBJ2-3): DTGVSQNPRHKITKRGQNVTFRCDPISEHNRLYWYRQTLGQGPEFLTYFQNEAQLEKSRLLSDRFSAERPKGSFSTLEIQRTEQGDSAMYLCASSLIITSGGGGTDTQYFGPGTRLTVL.

J is TRBJ2-1 and V is TRBV30; TRBD2 aligns across 10 bases. After removal of 3 bases from V and 9 bases from J, the junction contained 11 bases not matched to a gene. CDR3 length: 15 residues. Germline V gene lookup returns CDR1 GTSNPN and CDR2 SVGIG (reference sequence). CDR3: CAWSGLAGASGEQFF. Here the CDR3 DNA reads TGTGCCTGGAGCGGTCTAGCGGGAGCCAGCGGTGAGCAGTTCTTC.

The genes are TRBV11-2 and TRBJ2-3; a weak D match, TRBD2 (5 bases). The CDR3 runs 15 residues. V was cut by 1 base and J by 0 bases, with 8 bases left in between. The V gene's germline CDR1 is SGHAT and CDR2 FQNNGV. The CDR3 region has the DNA TGTGCCAGCAGCTTAGTGCGGGCTAGCACAGATACGCAGTATTTT. Protein: CASSLVRASTDTQYF.

The rearrangement joins TRBV6-4 to TRBJ2-5; TRBD2 aligns across 10 bases. V lost 5 bases, J lost 2 bases, and 5 bases stayed unmatched. Germline V gives CDR1 MRHNA, CDR2 SNTAGT. The CDR3 is made up of 15 amino acids. The CDR3 bases are TGTGCCAGCAGTAGAGCTAGCGGGGGACAAGAGACCCAGTACTTC. This codes for CASSRASGGQETQYF.

This clone was counted a single time. CDR3 sequence: CASLRGGTGISPYTDTQYF. CDR3 DNA: TGTGCCAGCTTACGCGGGGGGACAGGGATATCACCTTACACAGATACGCAGTATTTT. The genes are TRBV27 and TRBJ2-3, with TRBD1 as a possible D gene (9 bases). Germline V gene data show CDR1 as MNHEY and CDR2 as SMNVEV (reference sequence). Between the trimmed V and J ends, which lost 8 bases and 2 bases, there was a span of 29 bases. The CDR3 is 19 residues long.

The V call is TRBV28, the J call TRBJ2-4; D unresolved. V lost 3 bases and J 0 bases, leaving 12 bases between the germline ends. The CDR3 runs to 16 residues. Per the germline V gene, CDR1 is MDHEN and CDR2 is SYDVKM. The CDR3 nucleotides are TGTGCCAGCAGTTTTAAACAGACAATAGCCAAAAACATTCAGTACTTC. Residues: CASSFKQTIAKNIQYF.

This clone has only one observation. The chain carries TRBV27 and TRBJ2-6; no definite D call. CDR3 length equals 15 residues. Per germline, CDR1 MNHEY and CDR2 SMNVEV (reference sequence). The V and J ends lost 5 bases and 0 bases respectively, with 8 bases between them. The CDR3 nucleotides read TGTGCCAGCAGTCCGTCGGGCTCTGGGGCCAACGTCCTGACTTTC. It translates to CASSPSGSGANVLTF.

The chain combines TRBV4-1 with TRBJ2-3, with D hard to call. V lost 1 base and J 3 bases, leaving 5 bases between the germline ends. Germline CDR1 reads MGHRA; CDR2 reads YSYEKL. This CDR3 comprises 13 residues. CDR3 sequence: CASSQVPTDTQYF. The CDR3 nucleotides are TGCGCCAGCAGCCAAGTCCCGACAGATACGCAGTATTTT.